These T cell receptor beta chains were read from a single sample in a study of blood T cell repertoires in COVID-19. Profiled with immunoSEQ multiplex PCR; TCRdb holds only in-frame clones, not every one. The table lists a few hundred thousand clones, 90% to 95% of them singletons. Sequenced: PBMCs or T cells enriched from blood (not recorded which). These receptors were collected from a woman between 35 and 50 years old who had been exposed to COVID-19. Both conserved end residues are trimmed from each CDR3. Clone size is not always given. Where it is, it says once, few, many or a class for expanded clones.

v_call	clone_size	j_call	cdr3_aa
TRBV3-1/TRBV3-2	few	TRBJ2-7	ASSLAAGASYEQY
TRBV4-3	once	TRBJ2-5	ASSHGRGSETQY
TRBV7-2	-	TRBJ2-7	ASSSLVYYEQY
TRBV9	-	TRBJ2-3	ASNGDRITDTQY
TRBV19	-	TRBJ2-3	ASATPPRTDTQY
TRBV27	-	TRBJ1-2	ASSFTGSYGYT
TRBV7-9	-	TRBJ1-2	ASSPDRVRYGYT
TRBV6-6	-	TRBJ1-2	ASSYRQAGGYT
TRBV5-6	-	TRBJ1-3	ASSSLPGIENTIY
TRBV3-1/TRBV3-2	-	TRBJ2-2	ASSQGLAGVGELF
TRBV6-5	-	TRBJ1-6	ASSSEVSNFSPLH
TRBV7-2	-	TRBJ1-3	ASSSGQGSGNTIY
TRBV4-3	-	TRBJ1-2	ASSQDPASNYGYT